The 17 T cell receptor beta chains given below trace back to one sample, sequenced in a study of PD-1 blockade in classical Hodgkin lymphoma. Specified time point: cycle 4 day 1 (C4D1), after 5 to 7 weeks of nivolumab. Relapses following autologous stem cell transplantation were seen in all patients, with brentuximab vedotin exposure varying. Magnetic negative selection of thawed PBMCs was the method by which CD4+ T cells were purified. Clones were read by immunoSEQ multiplex PCR, and TCRdb kept only the in-frame ones, dropping some. The table has 9,500 to 10,000 clones, around 74% seen once. The specimen was CD4+ T cells from blood, collected before the fourth cycle of nivolumab. The receptors come from a human donor with classical Hodgkin lymphoma.

V and J are TRBV7-9 and TRBJ1-6, with D possibly being TRBD1 (5 bases). Between the trimmed V and J ends, which lost 3 bases and 7 bases, there was a span of 16 bases. This CDR3 is built from 16 residues. Germline CDR1 is SEHNR and CDR2 is FQNEAQ (reference sequence). The CDR3 sequence: CASSFGWGFSNSPLHF. The CDR3 bases are TGTGCCAGCAGCTTCGGTTGGGGCTTTAGCAATTCACCCCTCCACTTT.

The gene calls are TRBV2 and TRBJ1-2; maybe TRBD1 (5 bases). The CDR3 loop spans 13 amino acids. V shed 6 bases and J shed 1 base, with 9 bases lying between them. Per germline, CDR1 SNHLY and CDR2 FYNNEI. The CDR3 here is CASRRDSNYGYTF. The CDR3 coding sequence is TGTGCCAGCAGACGAGACAGTAACTATGGCTACACCTTC.

This clone was found once. The V call is TRBV7-2, the J call TRBJ2-5, with 10 bases fitting TRBD1. Trimming removed 5 bases from V and 4 bases from J; junction bases left unmatched: 4. CDR3 size: 14 residues. CDR1 is SGHTA, CDR2 FQGNSA, per germline. This CDR3 is CASSPDRGGETQYF. DNA of the CDR3: TGTGCCAGCAGCCCGGACAGGGGGGGAGAGACCCAGTACTTC.

The V and J genes are TRBV20-1 and TRBJ2-3; D is undetermined. V dropped 4 bases and J dropped 5 bases, with 7 bases sitting between them. Germline CDR1 reads DFQATT; CDR2 reads SNEGSKA (reference sequence). CDR3 length: 11 amino acids. DNA for the CDR3: TGCAGTGCTACCGTCGGAGATACGCAGTATTTT. Its translation is CSATVGDTQYF.

The J gene is TRBJ2-2, the V gene TRBV5-6, with TRBD2 matching 7 bases. V was clipped by 0 bases and J by 5 bases; unmatched bases: 10. The germline CDR1 and CDR2 sequences are SGHDT and YYEEEE. This CDR3 comprises 17 residues. CDR3 region: CASSLGMGDYATGELFF. The DNA for the CDR3 is TGTGCCAGCAGCTTGGGGATGGGGGACTATGCGACCGGGGAGCTGTTTTTT.

The chain employs TRBV18 and TRBJ2-5; TRBD1 matches at 10 bases. The CDR3 has 17 amino acids. J gave up 0 bases and V 0 bases, and 4 bases lay outside the gene matches. Germline V CDR1 and CDR2: KGHSH, LQKENI. For the CDR3, the DNA is TGTGCCAGCTCACCACCGACGGACAGGGGGTACCAAGAGACCCAGTACTTC. This codes for CASSPPTDRGYQETQYF.

V is TRBV13 and J is TRBJ1-6, with 8 bases lining up with TRBD1. The CDR3 has 14 residues. After removal of 5 bases from V and 9 bases from J, the junction contained 6 bases not matched to a gene. The V gene's germline CDR1 is PRHDT and CDR2 FYEKMQ (reference sequence). The CDR3 nucleotides are TGTGCCAGCAGCCAGGGGGCGGGGAGTTCACCCCTCCACTTT. It yields the protein CASSQGAGSSPLHF.

The rearrangement uses TRBV14 and TRBJ2-3; tentatively, D is TRBD2 (5 bases). This CDR3 is built from 17 residues. V was clipped by 3 bases and J by 2 bases, with 18 bases between them. Per germline, CDR1 SGHDN and CDR2 FVKESK. CDR3 nucleotide sequence: TGTGCCAGCAGCCACTTCCCCGGGGATCAAATCACAGATACGCAGTATTTT. As protein: CASSHFPGDQITDTQYF.

This clone was observed a few times. The J gene is TRBJ2-7, the V gene TRBV7-8; D gene uncertain. The CDR3 runs to 14 residues. Germline-derived CDR1 and CDR2 are SGHVS and FQNEAQ. Trimming pared 4 bases from V and 0 bases from J, leaving 10 bases between. CDR3 bases: TGTGCCAGCAGCTCCTGGACGGTCTCCTACGAGCAGTACTTC. Residues: CASSSWTVSYEQYF.

The rearrangement links TRBV5-1 to TRBJ2-5; 7 bases line up with TRBD1. V shed 4 bases, J shed 3 bases, and the junction held 3 bases outside the gene matches. CDR1 SGHRS and CDR2 YFSETQ come from the germline V gene. The CDR3 covers 13 residues. The DNA for the CDR3 is TGCGCCAGCAGCGGGACAGCCAAAGAGACCCAGTACTTC. It is translated as CASSGTAKETQYF.

The gene calls are TRBV9 and TRBJ2-1; the D is unclear. CDR3 length equals 15 residues. Trimming pared 0 bases from V and 2 bases from J, leaving 9 bases between. The germline V gene has CDR1 SGDLS and CDR2 YYNGEE. CDR3 residues: CASSVVGQTYNEQFF. As DNA, the CDR3 is TGTGCCAGCAGCGTAGTGGGCCAAACCTACAATGAGCAGTTCTTC.

The chain carries TRBV6-1 and TRBJ2-1; TRBD1 might be the D (6 bases). Germline assignment: CDR1 MNHNS and CDR2 SASEGT. V dropped 7 bases and J dropped 7 bases, with 17 bases sitting between them. The CDR3 extends over 14 amino acids. The CDR3 spells CASTRDTVGNEQFF. The CDR3 DNA is TGTGCCAGCACAAGGGACACCGTGGGGAATGAGCAGTTCTTC.

The chain combines TRBV5-1 with TRBJ1-1; 10 nucleotides match TRBD1. The CDR3 is made up of 14 amino acids. Germline-derived CDR1 and CDR2 are SGHRS and YFSETQ. The J segment lost 5 bases and the V segment lost 3 bases, leaving 4 bases of the junction unmatched. CDR3 protein: CASSSDRGQTEAFF. The CDR3 nucleotides read TGCGCCAGCAGCTCCGACAGGGGGCAAACTGAAGCTTTCTTT.

This clone was picked up a small number of times. V is TRBV7-7 and J is TRBJ1-6; weak D call: TRBD1 (6 bases). Germline values: CDR1 SSHAT, CDR2 FNYEAQ (reference sequence). The length of the CDR3 is 15 residues. In nucleotides, the CDR3 is TGTGCTGCCCTAGCCCCGTGGGGGCGGAATTCACCCCTCCACTTT. This sequence encodes CAALAPWGRNSPLHF.

This chain uses TRBV19 with TRBJ1-2; D may be TRBD1 (6 bases). Trimming took off 6 bases at V and 8 bases at J, with 13 bases between the two ends. Per germline, CDR1 LNHDA and CDR2 SQIVND (reference sequence). The CDR3 is 12 amino acids. The CDR3 reads CASRKTGTGYTF. The DNA for the CDR3 is TGTGCCAGTAGGAAAACAGGGACCGGCTACACCTTC.

The J gene is TRBJ1-1, the V gene TRBV5-1; the match to TRBD1 covers 7 bases. V shed 0 bases, J shed 4 bases, and the junction held 6 bases outside the gene matches. CDR1 is SGHRS, CDR2 YFSETQ, per germline. The CDR3 length is 15 residues. The CDR3 nucleotides read TGCGCCAGCAGCTTGGTGTCAGGGGGTCCCACTGAAGCTTTCTTT. This translates into CASSLVSGGPTEAFF.

The rearrangement uses TRBV10-2 and TRBJ1-3, with no clear D. The germline V gene encodes CDR1 WSHSY and CDR2 SAAADI. The CDR3 is 14 residues long. V was trimmed by 4 bases and J by 2 bases, leaving 9 bases between them. CDR3 region: CASSGEFPGNTIYF. For the CDR3, the DNA is TGCGCCAGCAGTGGGGAGTTCCCTGGAAACACCATATATTTT.